One and the same sample provided the 10 T cell receptor beta chains below, sequenced in a study of blood T cell repertoires in COVID-19. The assay was immunoSEQ multiplex PCR, and TCRdb's table has in-frame clones only and misses some. The sample shows fewer than 250,000 clones, about 86% of them seen only once. Material: PBMCs or T cells enriched from blood (not recorded which). The origin of the receptors is a woman in her thirties or forties with acute COVID-19.

The chain carries TRBV2 and TRBJ1-1; D call uncertain. This CDR3 has 13 amino acids. V lost 6 bases, J lost 10 bases, and 18 bases lay in between. Germline CDR1 is SNHLY and CDR2 is FYNNEI. The CDR3 bases are TGTGCCAGCAGGGACTGGTGGGATATGGTAGCTTTCTTT. Protein sequence: CASRDWWDMVAFF. The entire variable domain, with the rest obtained from reference TRBV2 and TRBJ1-1, is as follows: EPEVTQTPSHQVTQMGQEVILRCVPISNHLYFYWYRQILGQKVEFLVSFYNNEISEKSEIFDDQFSVERPDGSNFTLKIRSTKLEDSAMYFCASRDWWDMVAFFGQGTRLTVV.

The chain joins TRBV27 to TRBJ2-7; 14 nucleotides match TRBD2. This CDR3 has 17 residues. The trim removed 5 bases at V and 4 bases at J, leaving 10 bases unmatched. The germline gives CDR1 MNHEY, CDR2 SMNVEV (reference sequence). This CDR3 reads CASSPLGTSGSRYEQYF. The CDR3 DNA is TGTGCCAGCAGTCCACTCGGGACTAGCGGGAGTAGGTACGAGCAGTACTTC.

The J gene is TRBJ2-1, the V gene TRBV7-3; D may be TRBD1 (6 bases). The germline CDR1 and CDR2 sequences are SGHTA and FQGTGA. This CDR3 has 16 residues. Trimming removed 4 bases at V and 3 bases at J, with 16 bases between. The CDR3 DNA reads as TGTGCCAGCAGCTCGCCCGTGGACAGTAGCTACAATGAGCAGTTCTTC. Its protein product is CASSSPVDSSYNEQFF.

V and J are TRBV4-1 and TRBJ2-1, with D maybe TRBD1 (5 bases). This CDR3 is built from 17 residues. The V and J ends lost 5 bases and 3 bases respectively, with 20 bases between them. Germline CDR1 MGHRA, CDR2 YSYEKL. This CDR3 reads CASSEQVWRSLYNEQFF. CDR3 nucleotides: TGCGCCAGCAGCGAACAGGTCTGGCGGTCCCTCTACAATGAGCAGTTCTTC.

This clone was counted between two and nine times. The CDR3 loop is CASRPSGMNYEQYF. CDR3 nucleotide sequence: TGTGCCAGCAGACCCTCCGGGATGAACTACGAGCAGTACTTC. This chain uses TRBV28 with TRBJ2-7, with D perhaps matching TRBD2 (5 bases). Deletions cut 6 bases from V and 3 bases from J, with 15 bases between. CDR1 MDHEN and CDR2 SYDVKM come from the germline V gene. The CDR3 consists of 14 residues.

The chain combines TRBV28 with TRBJ2-3, with D possibly TRBD2 on 5 matching bases. The CDR3 runs 17 residues. Per germline, CDR1 MDHEN and CDR2 SYDVKM. The ends were cut back, 2 bases at V and 3 bases at J, with 18 bases in the middle. The CDR3 bases are TGTGCCAGCAGTTTAGGTCTCGGGCTAGCAGTTACAGATACGCAGTATTTT. Its protein is CASSLGLGLAVTDTQYF. The full variable domain, rest sourced from reference TRBV28 and TRBJ2-3, is DVKVTQSSRYLVKRTGEKVFLECVQDMDHENMFWYRQDPGLGLRLIYFSYDVKMKEKGDIPEGYSVSREKKERFSLILESASTNQTSMYLCASSLGLGLAVTDTQYFGPGTRLTVL.

This chain uses TRBV27 with TRBJ1-1; weak D call: TRBD1 (6 bases). CDR3 size: 12 residues. Trimming left V 2 bases short and J 8 bases short, with 9 bases between. Germline V gene data show CDR1 as MNHEY and CDR2 as SMNVEV (reference sequence). The CDR3 bases are TGTGCCAGCAGTTTAACAGGGCGCGAAGCTTTCTTT. It encodes CASSLTGREAFF.

The V call is TRBV5-4, the J call TRBJ2-7, with 13 bases identical to TRBD2. V lost 2 bases to trimming and J lost 7 bases; unmatched junction nucleotides: 6. Germline lookup yields CDR1 SGHNT and CDR2 YYREEE (reference sequence). The CDR3 spans 15 residues. CDR3 in DNA: TGTGCCAGCAGCTTCACACTAGCGGGAGGGAAAGAGCAGTACTTC. This translates into CASSFTLAGGKEQYF. Variable domain in full (rest from reference TRBV5-4 and TRBJ2-7): ETGVTQSPTHLIKTRGQQVTLRCSSQSGHNTVSWYQQALGQGPQFIFQYYREEENGRGNFPPRFSGLQFPNYSSELNVNALELDDSALYLCASSFTLAGGKEQYFGPGTRLTVT.

This clone has a single count. The rearrangement joins TRBV9 to TRBJ2-1; TRBD2 is a possible D gene (6 bases). V was trimmed by 4 bases and J by 7 bases, leaving 15 bases between them. Germline V gives CDR1 SGDLS, CDR2 YYNGEE. The CDR3 runs to 14 residues. This chain's CDR3 is CASSPTGTVNEQFF. In DNA form, the CDR3 reads TGTGCCAGCAGCCCAACCGGGACTGTGAATGAGCAGTTCTTC.

This clone has a handful of counts. The CDR3 nucleotides read TGTGCCAGCAGCTTCAGGGTGAGCTCCTACAATGAGCAGTTCTTC. Its protein is CASSFRVSSYNEQFF. The chain uses TRBV7-2 and TRBJ2-1; possible D gene TRBD1, 5 bases. This CDR3 comprises 15 residues. CDR1 is SGHTA, CDR2 FQGNSA, per germline. The V end was cut by 3 bases, the J end by 0 bases, with 9 bases between.